This T cell receptor (beta chain) was identified during a study of multiple sclerosis patients with progressive multifocal leukoencephalopathy. General observations from the study: Most PML patients had lower entropy, suggesting less diverse TRB repertoires. Before and during natalizumab, the clones expanded at PML already existed.

Notes on this clone: Its antigen is unknown.

Time point denoted: before natalizumab initiation. Before the first natalizumab infusion, T0 blood samples were taken. Sequencing was at survey level. Only in-frame clones appear in the TCRdb table, and some are missing; sequencing was by immunoSEQ multiplex PCR. The table records 25,000 to 35,000 clones, about 92% of them present only once. The CDR3 sequence is 12 residues long. Trimming removed 5 bases at V and 3 bases at J, with 7 bases between. CDR1 and CDR2 from the germline V gene are LNHDA and SQIVND (reference sequence). The origin of this receptor is a young man with multiple sclerosis. The chain has TRBV19 and TRBJ1-1; the D is unclear. The sequencing sample was made of PBMCs. The CDR3: CASSFTHTEAFF. CDR3 in DNA: TGTGCCAGTAGTTTTACCCACACTGAAGCTTTCTTT. Complete variable domain (other parts from reference TRBV19 and TRBJ1-1): DGGITQSPKYLFRKEGQNVTLSCEQNLNHDAMYWYRQDPGQGLRLIYYSQIVNDFQKGDIAEGYSVSREKKESFPLTVTSAQKNPTAFYLCASSFTHTEAFFGQGTRLTVV.